The source of this TCR beta chain is a study of T-cell memory formation after mild COVID-19 (dated by TCRdb to 2020 to 2023). Looking at the study overall: Most TCR sequence clusters were specific to one of the two donors. T-cell clones expanding and contracting after mild COVID-19 in a couple of donors were tracked by longitudinal TCRalpha and TCRbeta repertoire sequencing. The cohort was made up of two young adult volunteers, one female and one male, who were previously healthy. Overall study outcomes, separate from this receptor: Contracting CD4+ clones appeared mostly in the CM and EM memory subsets, whereas CD8+ clones were enriched in EMRA. The second-wave clones that peaked on day 37 were not confirmed to be SARS-CoV-2 specific. The study included only a couple of mild cases, and larger cohorts that include severe cases with pre-infection samples were judged to be necessary. Some responding clones were detected in pre-infection memory, which suggested that pre-existing cross-reactive memory T cells had joined the SARS-CoV-2 response. Clones contracting from day 15 to 85 had balanced CD4/CD8 phenotypes, while a second wave expanding from day 15 to 37 was biased towards CD4+.

TCRdb lists the instrument as Illumina NovaSeq 6000. Using 5'RACE with constant-segment primers, TCRalpha and TCRbeta cDNA libraries were constructed, with sample barcodes and unique molecular identifiers added in the process. Trizol reagent was used to extract RNA from every sample. Libraries were amplified in two PCR steps, with a second sample barcode and Illumina TruSeq adapters added in the second step. Sequencing of libraries was performed on an Illumina NovaSeq with 2 x 150 bp paired-end reads. Under the source paper's analysis protocol: The reads were demultiplexed and collapsed into UMI-guided consensus sequences using migec v1.2.7. Using mixcr v2.1.11, UMI consensuses were aligned to TRA and TRB V and J templates and then assembled into clonotypes. A clonotype was counted as expanded or contracted only when both edgeR and NoisET called the clonotype significant, with the noise models trained on biological replicates. For edgeR calls, the thresholds were a false discovery rate-adjusted p below 0.01 and a log2 fold-change of 1. As an exploratory analysis of dynamics, max-normalized trajectories of the 1000 most abundant clonotypes were examined by PCA with hierarchical clustering. The CD4 or CD8 phenotype of responding clones was assigned using the separately sequenced CD4+ and CD8+ repertoires. TCRdb's own reprocessing of the public reads used fastp at Q25 and MiXCR and kept productive beta chains. Here each entry gathers all rows of one CDR3 protein and keeps the most common genes and DNA. V and J calls and clone size were set by TCRdb, not the authors. The sample data list approximately 230,000 distinct CDR3 sequences, and roughly 15% of these were observed just once. 3.5% of the sample goes to the ten largest clones.

Ficoll-Paque density gradient centrifugation was the method used to isolate PBMCs. Points on this clonotype: Its antigen remains unidentified. No quality values exist for individual bases; no much larger clone is one base distant.

The CDR3 runs 14 residues from the cysteine to the phenylalanine. Solely the CDR3 DNA is kept, with 42 bases framed from the first base. V sheds 3 bases and J sheds 5 bases, leaving 16 bases between their ends. Via the germline V gene (reference sequence), CDR1 is DFQATT and CDR2 SNEGSKA. The sample comprised PBMCs or a T cell subset sorted from them (not recorded which). The TCR sequence derives from a man aged 18 to 30 who had mild COVID-19 (a few samples of this study predate the infection). The sample titles of this study are shuffled in the database, so cell type and time point are left out; the donor was told from shared clones. The V and J segments used are TRBV20-1 and TRBJ1-2; TRBD1 might be the D gene, on 6 matching bases. The nucleotide sequence reads as follows: TGCAGTGCTAGCGCCCCGGGTAGGGGGTATGGCTACACCTTC. It encodes CSASAPGRGYGYTF.